Given below is one TCR beta chain in context. The data belong to a study of CD8 T cells in Susac syndrome. cDNA came from about 0.51 to 1 ug RNA primed by random hexamers. TCRdb fed the immunoSEQ multiplex PCR reads into MiXCR, producing one record per CDR3 protein. The table includes approximately 190,000 distinct CDR3 sequences, approximately 93% detected once. The CDR3 extends over 13 amino acids. Looked up from germline, CDR1 is SGHNT and CDR2 is YYREEE (reference sequence). The V end lost 7 bases, the J end lost 4 bases, and 15 bases lay between the germline ends. This receptor was obtained from a human donor in good health. The rearrangement links TRBV5-4 to TRBJ2-7; either TRBD1 or TRBD2 may supply D (5 bases each). The specimen was CD4+ T cells from PBMCs. CDR3 loop: CASSEGQVYEQYF. DNA of the CDR3: TGTGCCAGCTCCGAGGGGCAGGTTTACGAGCAGTACTTC.